These 16 T cell receptor beta chains were sequenced from one sample in a study of cytomegalovirus exposure and HLA in healthy donors. PCR used 60 Vbeta primers and 13 Jbeta primers. TCRdb keeps only in-frame clones here, not all; method: immunoSEQ multiplex PCR. This table holds fewer than 250,000 clones, roughly 79% found once. The sequencing input was PBMCs. The receptors shown here come from a man aged 18-30 years in good health and CMV-seronegative.

V is TRBV5-4 and J is TRBJ2-7; TRBD1 agrees at 7 bases. The J segment lost 3 bases and the V segment lost 0 bases, leaving 3 bases of the junction unmatched. The germline V gene encodes CDR1 SGHNT and CDR2 YYREEE (reference sequence). The CDR3 totals 14 residues. The CDR3 here is CASSLGQGVYEQYF. CDR3 coding DNA: TGTGCCAGCAGCTTGGGTCAGGGGGTCTACGAGCAGTACTTC. Full variable domain (remainder filled in from reference TRBV5-4 and TRBJ2-7): ETGVTQSPTHLIKTRGQQVTLRCSSQSGHNTVSWYQQALGQGPQFIFQYYREEENGRGNFPPRFSGLQFPNYSSELNVNALELDDSALYLCASSLGQGVYEQYFGPGTRLTVT.

This chain connects TRBV9 to TRBJ1-1; D possibly corresponds to TRBD1 (5 bases). There are 14 residues in the CDR3. Trimming took off 0 bases at V and 5 bases at J, with 11 bases between the two ends. The germline CDR1 and CDR2 sequences are SGDLS and YYNGEE. Here the CDR3 DNA reads TGTGCCAGCAGCGTAGCGGGGAGGGGTACTGAAGCTTTCTTT. As protein: CASSVAGRGTEAFF.

This clone is a singleton in its sample. The V call is TRBV30, the J call TRBJ2-7, with TRBD2 as a possible D gene (7 bases). The germline CDR1 and CDR2 sequences are GTSNPN and SVGIG (reference sequence). The CDR3 is made up of 16 amino acids. Trimming cost V 0 bases and J 2 bases, with 17 bases left between them. CDR3 amino acids: CAWSVGRDDRTYEQYF. The CDR3 region has the DNA TGTGCCTGGAGTGTAGGGAGGGACGACAGGACCTACGAGCAGTACTTC.

This clone was seen a single time. The chain couples TRBV4-3 to TRBJ2-3; TRBD1 matches 10 bases. J was trimmed by 2 bases and V by 0 bases; bases with no gene match: 17. The CDR3 sequence is 21 residues long. Germline CDR1 LGHNA, CDR2 YSLEER. Here the CDR3 reads CASSQDASMPSGTGATDTQYF. CDR3 nucleotides: TGCGCCAGCAGCCAAGATGCGTCCATGCCTTCGGGGACAGGGGCCACAGATACGCAGTATTTT.

The chain links TRBV30 to TRBJ2-7, with 7 nucleotides matching TRBD1. Germline-derived CDR1 and CDR2 are GTSNPN and SVGIG (reference sequence). The CDR3 contains 13 residues. V trimming: 5 bases; J trimming: 3 bases; junction bases outside the gene matches: 7. The DNA for the CDR3 is TGTGCCTGGGATCAGGGGGTGGGCTACGAGCAGTACTTC. It codes for CAWDQGVGYEQYF. Supplemented by reference TRBV30 and TRBJ2-7, the full variable domain reads SQTIHQWPATLVQPVGSPLSLECTVEGTSNPNLYWYRQAAGRGLQLLFYSVGIGQISSEVPQNLSASRPQDRQFILSSKKLLLSDSGFYLCAWDQGVGYEQYFGPGTRLTVT.

This chain uses TRBV4-3 with TRBJ2-7, with D possibly TRBD1 on 5 matching bases. The germline V gene encodes CDR1 LGHNA and CDR2 YSLEER. The CDR3 has 14 amino acids. With 0 bases removed from V and 3 bases from J, the gap between germline ends came to 9 bases. In DNA form, the CDR3 reads TGCGCCAGCAGCCAAGATCGTGGACACTACGAGCAGTACTTC. Translating gives CASSQDRGHYEQYF.

This clone occurred once. V usage is TRBV7-6 and J usage is TRBJ2-3; D possibly corresponds to TRBD2 (5 bases). The CDR3 totals 16 residues. In germline, CDR1 is SGHVS, CDR2 FNYEAQ. Trimming removed 1 base at V and 0 bases at J, with 11 bases between. The CDR3 protein is CASSLGSGSSTDTQYF. The CDR3 DNA follows: TGTGCCAGCAGCTTAGGGAGCGGATCCAGCACAGATACGCAGTATTTT.

The rearrangement uses TRBV4-2 and TRBJ2-2; TRBD1 matches at 9 bases. V lost 2 bases and J lost 8; bases outside the gene matches: 27. Germline V gene lookup returns CDR1 LGHNA and CDR2 YNFKEQ. The CDR3 contains 22 residues. CDR3 loop: CASSQFIRDRDRGAVSPGELFF. DNA for the CDR3: TGTGCCAGCAGCCAATTTATCCGGGACAGGGATCGGGGTGCCGTTTCACCGGGGGAGCTGTTTTTT.

The J gene is TRBJ1-1, the V gene TRBV27, with TRBD1 matching 8 bases. Germline assignment: CDR1 MNHEY and CDR2 SMNVEV (reference sequence). Losses at the gene ends were 5 bases for V and 4 bases for J; bases not matched to a gene: 6. The CDR3 spans 14 residues. CDR3 in DNA: TGTGCCAGCAGTCCCGGGACAGGAGTCACTGAAGCTTTCTTT. Translated, it gives CASSPGTGVTEAFF.

V usage is TRBV4-2 and J usage is TRBJ2-7; D possibly corresponds to TRBD1 (6 bases). With 4 bases removed from V and 2 bases from J, the gap between germline ends came to 9 bases. The CDR3 is 13 amino acids. From germline, CDR1 is LGHNA and CDR2 YNFKEQ. The CDR3 here is CASSRTVAYEQYF. The CDR3 nucleotides are TGTGCCAGCAGCCGGACAGTTGCCTACGAGCAGTACTTC.

The CDR3 DNA sequence: TGTGCCAGCAGCTCGGGACAGGGAATTGGTTCCTACGAGCAGTACTTC. This encodes CASSSGQGIGSYEQYF. This chain connects TRBV7-6 to TRBJ2-7, with TRBD1 matching over 9 bases. The CDR3 extends over 16 amino acids. Germline V gene sequence: CDR1 SGHVS, CDR2 FNYEAQ. V was pared by 4 bases and J by 1 base, with 8 bases of the junction left unmatched. The entire variable domain, with the rest obtained from reference TRBV7-6 and TRBJ2-7, is as follows: GAGVSQSPRYKVTKRGQDVALRCDPISGHVSLYWYRQALGQGPEFLTYFNYEAQQDKSGLPNDRFSAERPEGSISTLTIQRTEQRDSAMYRCASSSGQGIGSYEQYFGPGTRLTVT.

This clone was detected once. CDR3 in amino acids: CASSPGQDTSTNEKLFF. In nucleotides, the CDR3 is TGCGCCAGCAGCCCCGGACAGGACACCTCAACTAATGAAAAACTGTTTTTT. The V call is TRBV5-1, the J call TRBJ1-4; TRBD1 matches at 7 bases. CDR1 and CDR2 (germline): SGHRS, YFSETQ. The CDR3 has 17 residues. V shed 4 bases and J 0 bases; nucleotides not matched to a gene: 9.

J is TRBJ2-1 and V is TRBV6-5, with 8 bases lining up with TRBD1. J lost 0 bases, V lost 6 bases, and 4 bases had no gene match. Looked up from germline, CDR1 is MNHEY and CDR2 is SVGAGI. The CDR3 runs to 15 residues. The CDR3 nucleotides are TGTGCCAGCAGAACAACAGGGGGCTCCTACAATGAGCAGTTCTTC. Protein product: CASRTTGGSYNEQFF.

The rearrangement uses TRBV4-3 and TRBJ1-3; D is ambiguous. The CDR3 is made up of 14 amino acids. Germline V gene data show CDR1 as LGHNA and CDR2 as YSLEER. V was cut by 1 base and J by 4 bases, with 8 bases left in between. In nucleotides, the CDR3 is TGCGCCAGCAGCCAAGTTGGGCTCGGAAACACCATATATTTT. Residues: CASSQVGLGNTIYF.

This clone has only one observation. The chain joins TRBV6-1 to TRBJ2-4, with 11 bases that match TRBD2. Germline-derived CDR1 and CDR2 are MNHNS and SASEGT. V dropped 4 bases and J dropped 7; count of bases not matched to a gene: 12. The CDR3 length is 17 residues. The CDR3 here is CASSVMLTSGVGNIQYF. The CDR3 coding sequence is TGTGCCAGCAGTGTGATGTTGACTAGCGGGGTGGGCAACATTCAGTACTTC.

V and J are TRBV5-6 and TRBJ2-5; 7 nucleotides align to TRBD2. Germline CDR1 reads SGHDT; CDR2 reads YYEEEE. CDR3 length equals 15 residues. With 4 bases clipped from V and 12 bases from J, the junction kept 18 bases outside the gene matches. The CDR3 loop is CASSPVFGDGGREYF. The CDR3 DNA reads TGTGCCAGCAGCCCGGTCTTTGGGGACGGCGGGAGAGAGTACTTC. Together with reference TRBV5-6 and TRBJ2-5, the CDR3 gives the full variable domain: DAGVTQSPTHLIKTRGQQVTLRCSPKSGHDTVSWYQQALGQGPQFIFQYYEEEERQRGNFPDRFSGHQFPNYSSELNVNALLLGDSALYLCASSPVFGDGGREYFGPGTRLLVL.